These T cell receptor beta chains were read from a single sample in a study of beta chain features in type 1 diabetes. Here immunoSEQ multiplex PCR was the method, and the copy in TCRdb shows in-frame clones only, minus some. The sample consists of around 250,000 clones, about 23% of them appearing once. Sequenced material: naive CD4+ T cells from blood. These receptors all stem from a woman in her 30s with type 1 diabetes. The CDR3 runs from the conserved cysteine through the conserved F or W. Fields, in order: D gene, V gene, clone size, J gene, CDR3 DNA, CDR3 protein. The D gene is left open where the match is weak. For some rows the clone size is stated as once, few or many, or as a class when expanded; others skip it.

D gene: TRBD2; V gene: TRBV30; clone size: NA; J gene: TRBJ2-1; CDR3 DNA: TGTGCCTGGAGTGTACTAGCGGGAACGTGGAATGAGCAGTTCTTC; CDR3 protein: CAWSVLAGTWNEQFF
D gene: NA; V gene: TRBV30; clone size: NA; J gene: TRBJ1-2; CDR3 DNA: TGTGCCTGGAAGGAGTTCGAGGGCTACACCTTC; CDR3 protein: CAWKEFEGYTF
D gene: TRBD1; V gene: TRBV7-9; clone size: few; J gene: TRBJ1-1; CDR3 DNA: TGTGCCAGCAGCCCGGGACAGCCTGGCCGAAACACTGAAGCTTTCTTT; CDR3 protein: CASSPGQPGRNTEAFF
D gene: NA; V gene: TRBV7-9; clone size: NA; J gene: TRBJ2-7; CDR3 DNA: TGTGCCAGCAGCCAAAGGGAGGCCGCCTACGAGCAGTACTTC; CDR3 protein: CASSQREAAYEQYF
D gene: NA; V gene: TRBV5-1; clone size: once; J gene: TRBJ2-4; CDR3 DNA: TGCGCCAGCAGCTTAGAGGGTCAAAACATTCAGTACTTC; CDR3 protein: CASSLEGQNIQYF
D gene: TRBD2; V gene: TRBV11-1; clone size: few; J gene: TRBJ2-1; CDR3 DNA: TGTGCCAGCAGGCTAGCGGGAGGTCGAAGTGAGCAGTTCTTC; CDR3 protein: CASRLAGGRSEQFF
D gene: NA; V gene: TRBV30; clone size: NA; J gene: TRBJ2-5; CDR3 DNA: TGTGCCTGGAGTCACGACGGGCAAGAGACCCAGTACTTC; CDR3 protein: CAWSHDGQETQYF
D gene: NA; V gene: TRBV7-3; clone size: few; J gene: TRBJ2-7; CDR3 DNA: TGTGCCAGCAGCTTCAGGTTCGAGCAGTACTTC; CDR3 protein: CASSFRFEQYF
D gene: TRBD1; V gene: TRBV11-3; clone size: NA; J gene: TRBJ2-3; CDR3 DNA: TGTGCCAGCAGCCCTGACAGGGGAGATACGCAGTATTTT; CDR3 protein: CASSPDRGDTQYF
D gene: TRBD2; V gene: TRBV29-1; clone size: NA; J gene: TRBJ2-3; CDR3 DNA: TGCAGCGTCCACCTAGCGGAGTCTAGCACAGATACGCAGTATTTT; CDR3 protein: CSVHLAESSTDTQYF
D gene: NA; V gene: TRBV21-1; clone size: NA; J gene: TRBJ2-4; CDR3 DNA: TGTGCCAGCATAAGACGGCTTTCCTCTAGCGGGAGGGGACTGGCCAAAAACATTCAGTACTTC; CDR3 protein: CASIRRLSSSGRGLAKNIQYF
D gene: NA; V gene: TRBV9; clone size: NA; J gene: TRBJ1-2; CDR3 DNA: TGTGCCAGCAGCGTAACGTCCGCGGACTATGGCTACACCTTC; CDR3 protein: CASSVTSADYGYTF
D gene: NA; V gene: TRBV6-5; clone size: NA; J gene: TRBJ2-7; CDR3 DNA: TGTGCCAGCAGGGATTACGGGTCTCAGTCCTACGAGCAGTACTTC; CDR3 protein: CASRDYGSQSYEQYF
D gene: TRBD1; V gene: TRBV13; clone size: few; J gene: TRBJ2-5; CDR3 DNA: TGTGCCAGCAGCCAGGGGGCGCGGGAGACCCAGTACTTC; CDR3 protein: CASSQGARETQYF
D gene: NA; V gene: TRBV7-8; clone size: NA; J gene: TRBJ2-3; CDR3 DNA: TGTGCCAGCAGCTTAGCACGGGACTCCCTCGCAGATACGCAGTATTTT; CDR3 protein: CASSLARDSLADTQYF
D gene: NA; V gene: TRBV27; clone size: few; J gene: TRBJ2-1; CDR3 DNA: TGTGCCAGCAGTTTAACGACTTCCAATGAGCAGTTCTTC; CDR3 protein: CASSLTTSNEQFF
D gene: NA; V gene: TRBV4-1; clone size: NA; J gene: TRBJ2-7; CDR3 DNA: TGCGCCAGCAGCCAAGATCGGGGTAGCGGCCACTACGAGCAGTACTTC; CDR3 protein: CASSQDRGSGHYEQYF
D gene: TRBD2; V gene: TRBV5-4; clone size: NA; J gene: TRBJ2-3; CDR3 DNA: TGTGCCAGCAGTCATACTAGCGGGACCACAGATACGCAGTATTTT; CDR3 protein: CASSHTSGTTDTQYF
D gene: NA; V gene: TRBV19; clone size: NA; J gene: TRBJ1-1; CDR3 DNA: TGTGCCAGTAGTATAGTGGTACAGTTGAACACTGAAGCTTTCTTT; CDR3 protein: CASSIVVQLNTEAFF
D gene: TRBD2; V gene: TRBV4-2; clone size: few; J gene: TRBJ2-5; CDR3 DNA: TGTGCCAGCAGCCGACGGACTAGCGGGACAACCCAAGAGACCCAGTACTTC; CDR3 protein: CASSRRTSGTTQETQYF
D gene: NA; V gene: TRBV9; clone size: NA; J gene: TRBJ2-1; CDR3 DNA: TGTGCCAGCAGCGTAGAGCCGAGCTCCTACAATGAGCAGTTCTTC; CDR3 protein: CASSVEPSSYNEQFF
D gene: NA; V gene: TRBV6-5; clone size: NA; J gene: TRBJ1-2; CDR3 DNA: TGTGCCAGCAGGTTCACAGGAGGCTACACCTTC; CDR3 protein: CASRFTGGYTF
D gene: TRBD2; V gene: TRBV7-2; clone size: few; J gene: TRBJ2-1; CDR3 DNA: TGTGCCAGCAGCGCAGAGGGGAGGGCTAGCGGGAGCAATGAGCAGTTCTTC; CDR3 protein: CASSAEGRASGSNEQFF
D gene: NA; V gene: TRBV5-1; clone size: NA; J gene: TRBJ2-1; CDR3 DNA: TGCGCCAGCAGCTTGACCCCGCTAAGCTCCTACAATGAGCAGTTCTTC; CDR3 protein: CASSLTPLSSYNEQFF
D gene: TRBD1; V gene: TRBV11-2; clone size: few; J gene: TRBJ2-7; CDR3 DNA: TGTGCCAGCAGCTCACGACAGGGATTCGAGCAGTACTTC; CDR3 protein: CASSSRQGFEQYF
D gene: NA; V gene: TRBV10-3; clone size: few; J gene: TRBJ2-4; CDR3 DNA: TGTGCCATCAGTGAGTCGGGCAGAGAAAACATTCAGTACTTC; CDR3 protein: CAISESGRENIQYF
D gene: TRBD1; V gene: TRBV18; clone size: NA; J gene: TRBJ2-5; CDR3 DNA: TGTGCCAGCTCACCGGGACAGGGTCAAGAGACCCAGTACTTC; CDR3 protein: CASSPGQGQETQYF
D gene: NA; V gene: TRBV2; clone size: NA; J gene: TRBJ2-5; CDR3 DNA: TGTGCCAGCACCCTGGAGGAGACCCAGTACTTC; CDR3 protein: CASTLEETQYF
D gene: TRBD2; V gene: TRBV29-1; clone size: few; J gene: TRBJ2-7; CDR3 DNA: TGCAGCGCTGAGAAAGCGGGAATGAGCTACGAGCAGTACTTC; CDR3 protein: CSAEKAGMSYEQYF
D gene: NA; V gene: TRBV7-9; clone size: NA; J gene: TRBJ1-2; CDR3 DNA: TGTGCCAGCAGCTTATCGGCAGCGAACTATGGCTACACCTTC; CDR3 protein: CASSLSAANYGYTF
D gene: TRBD1; V gene: TRBV29-1; clone size: few; J gene: TRBJ1-1; CDR3 DNA: TGCAGCGGTGGACAGGGCGACGATGAAGCTTTCTTT; CDR3 protein: CSGGQGDDEAFF
D gene: NA; V gene: TRBV5-1; clone size: few; J gene: TRBJ1-5; CDR3 DNA: TGCGCCAGCAGCTTGTTGGGGCTGGGCAATCAGCCCCAGCATTTT; CDR3 protein: CASSLLGLGNQPQHF
D gene: NA; V gene: TRBV10-3; clone size: NA; J gene: TRBJ1-1; CDR3 DNA: TGTGCCATCACTGAACTTACTGAAGCTTTCTTT; CDR3 protein: CAITELTEAFF
D gene: TRBD2; V gene: TRBV6-1; clone size: NA; J gene: TRBJ2-1; CDR3 DNA: TGTGCCAGCAGTGGGGGACTAGCGGGCCGGACCTATCTCAATGAGCAGTTCTTC; CDR3 protein: CASSGGLAGRTYLNEQFF
D gene: TRBD2; V gene: TRBV28; clone size: NA; J gene: TRBJ2-7; CDR3 DNA: TGTGCCAGCAGTCCTTCTCTAGCGGGCGTTTACGAGCAGTACTTC; CDR3 protein: CASSPSLAGVYEQYF
D gene: TRBD1; V gene: TRBV11-2; clone size: NA; J gene: TRBJ1-2; CDR3 DNA: TGTGCCAGCAGCCCCCGGACAGGGATCGATGGCTACACCTTC; CDR3 protein: CASSPRTGIDGYTF
D gene: NA; V gene: TRBV11-3; clone size: few; J gene: TRBJ2-1; CDR3 DNA: TGTGCCAGCAGCTTCTTCGACGGAGGAGAGCAGTTCTTC; CDR3 protein: CASSFFDGGEQFF
D gene: NA; V gene: TRBV28; clone size: few; J gene: TRBJ2-7; CDR3 DNA: TGTGCCAGCAGTTTGTCAACCTACGAGCAGTACTTC; CDR3 protein: CASSLSTYEQYF
D gene: TRBD1; V gene: TRBV4-1; clone size: NA; J gene: TRBJ1-2; CDR3 DNA: TGCGCCAGCAGCCAAGGTCCTATTAGGAGACAGGGGGCCAACTATGGCTACACCTTC; CDR3 protein: CASSQGPIRRQGANYGYTF
D gene: NA; V gene: TRBV30; clone size: few; J gene: TRBJ1-2; CDR3 DNA: TGTGCCTGGAGTGGAGGAAACTATGGCTACACCTTC; CDR3 protein: CAWSGGNYGYTF
D gene: TRBD2; V gene: TRBV15; clone size: NA; J gene: TRBJ2-2; CDR3 DNA: TGTGCCACCAGCAGAGGGCGGGAGGGCCAGTCCGGGGAGCTGTTTTTT; CDR3 protein: CATSRGREGQSGELFF
D gene: NA; V gene: TRBV30; clone size: NA; J gene: TRBJ2-2; CDR3 DNA: TGTGCCTGCGGCGTACCGGGACACTTTAACACCGGGGAGCTGTTTTTT; CDR3 protein: CACGVPGHFNTGELFF
D gene: NA; V gene: TRBV7-9; clone size: few; J gene: TRBJ2-1; CDR3 DNA: TGTGCCAGCAGCTATAAGAGTGAGCAGTTCTTC; CDR3 protein: CASSYKSEQFF
D gene: NA; V gene: TRBV29-1; clone size: NA; J gene: TRBJ2-7; CDR3 DNA: TGCAGCGTTGAAGCTCCAGGGTCCTCCTACGAGCAGTACTTC; CDR3 protein: CSVEAPGSSYEQYF
D gene: NA; V gene: TRBV30; clone size: NA; J gene: TRBJ2-5; CDR3 DNA: TGTGCCTGGAGTGGCGGGACAGTAGAAGAGACCCAGTACTTC; CDR3 protein: CAWSGGTVEETQYF
D gene: TRBD2; V gene: TRBV2; clone size: few; J gene: TRBJ2-1; CDR3 DNA: TGTGCCAGCAGTGGGTTAGCGGGATGGTATGAGCAGTTCTTC; CDR3 protein: CASSGLAGWYEQFF
D gene: NA; V gene: TRBV18; clone size: once; J gene: TRBJ2-7; CDR3 DNA: TGTGCCAGCTCACCATATCGGGAGAGCGAGCAGTACTTC; CDR3 protein: CASSPYRESEQYF
D gene: NA; V gene: TRBV4-1; clone size: NA; J gene: TRBJ2-5; CDR3 DNA: TGCGCCAGCAGCTCAGTCGTATTGGAGACCCAGTACTTC; CDR3 protein: CASSSVVLETQYF
D gene: NA; V gene: TRBV7-3; clone size: NA; J gene: TRBJ2-5; CDR3 DNA: TGTGCCAGCAGCTTAATGGGGGAGGCGGGAGAGACCCAGTACTTC; CDR3 protein: CASSLMGEAGETQYF
D gene: TRBD2; V gene: TRBV4-1; clone size: NA; J gene: TRBJ2-5; CDR3 DNA: TGCGCCAGCAGCCAAGATAAGGGGACTAGCGGGATAGAAGAGACCCAGTACTTC; CDR3 protein: CASSQDKGTSGIEETQYF
D gene: TRBD1; V gene: TRBV27; clone size: NA; J gene: TRBJ2-1; CDR3 DNA: TGTGCCAGCAGTTTGGGACAGGGTGGGGATGAGCAGTTCTTC; CDR3 protein: CASSLGQGGDEQFF
D gene: NA; V gene: TRBV11-1; clone size: NA; J gene: TRBJ2-5; CDR3 DNA: TGTGCCAGCACCCGATCAGAGAGGGAGACCCAGTACTTC; CDR3 protein: CASTRSERETQYF